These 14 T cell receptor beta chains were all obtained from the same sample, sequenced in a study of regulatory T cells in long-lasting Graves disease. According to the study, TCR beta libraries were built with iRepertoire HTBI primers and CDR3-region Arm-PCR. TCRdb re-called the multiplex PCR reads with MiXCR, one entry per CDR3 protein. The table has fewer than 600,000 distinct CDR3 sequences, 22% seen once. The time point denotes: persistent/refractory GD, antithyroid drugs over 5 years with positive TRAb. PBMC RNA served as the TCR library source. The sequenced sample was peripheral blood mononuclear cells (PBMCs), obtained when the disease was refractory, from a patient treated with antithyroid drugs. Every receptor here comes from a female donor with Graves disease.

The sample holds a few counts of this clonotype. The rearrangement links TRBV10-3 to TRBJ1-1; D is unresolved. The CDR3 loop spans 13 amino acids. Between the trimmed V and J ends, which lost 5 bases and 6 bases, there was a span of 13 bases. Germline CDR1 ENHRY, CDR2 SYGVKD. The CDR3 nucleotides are TGTGCCATCAGTTCCCCTAGAATGGCTGAAGCTTTCTTT. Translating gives CAISSPRMAEAFF.

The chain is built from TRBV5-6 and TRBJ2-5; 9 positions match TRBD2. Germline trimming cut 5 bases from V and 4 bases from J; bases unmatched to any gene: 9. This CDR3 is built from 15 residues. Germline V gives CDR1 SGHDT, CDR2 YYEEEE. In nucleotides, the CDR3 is TGTGCCAGCAGACGTAGCGGGAGTGGCTTAGAGACCCAGTACTTC. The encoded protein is CASRRSGSGLETQYF.

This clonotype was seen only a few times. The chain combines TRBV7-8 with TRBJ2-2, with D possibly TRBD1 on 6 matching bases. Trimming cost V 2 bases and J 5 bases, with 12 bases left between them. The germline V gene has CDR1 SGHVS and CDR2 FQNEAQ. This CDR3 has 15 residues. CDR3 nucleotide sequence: TGTGCCAGCAGCTTAATATACCAGGGGACCGGGGAGCTGTTTTTT. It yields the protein CASSLIYQGTGELFF.

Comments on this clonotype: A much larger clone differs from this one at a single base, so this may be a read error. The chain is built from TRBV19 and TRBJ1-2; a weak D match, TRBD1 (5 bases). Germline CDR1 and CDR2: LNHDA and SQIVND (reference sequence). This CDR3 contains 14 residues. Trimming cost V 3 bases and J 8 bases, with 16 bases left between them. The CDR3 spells CASSMSGGVKGYTF. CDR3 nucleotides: TGTGCCAGTAGTATGAGCGGAGGGGTGAAGGGCTACACCTTC.

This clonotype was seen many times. The CDR3 nucleotides are TGTGCCAGCATGGACAGGGGAATGAGTGGCTACACCTTC. Translated: CASMDRGMSGYTF. V and J are TRBV2 and TRBJ1-2; TRBD1 matches at 9 bases. The V gene's germline CDR1 is SNHLY and CDR2 FYNNEI. Trimming cost V 7 bases and J 7 bases; bases outside gene matches: 7. CDR3 length equals 13 residues.

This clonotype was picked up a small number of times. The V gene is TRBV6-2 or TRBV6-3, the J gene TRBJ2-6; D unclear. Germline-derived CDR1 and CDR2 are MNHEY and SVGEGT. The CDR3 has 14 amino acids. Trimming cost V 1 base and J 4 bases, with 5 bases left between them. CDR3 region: CASSYYTGANVLTF. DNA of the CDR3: TGTGCCAGCAGTTACTACACAGGGGCCAACGTCCTGACTTTC.

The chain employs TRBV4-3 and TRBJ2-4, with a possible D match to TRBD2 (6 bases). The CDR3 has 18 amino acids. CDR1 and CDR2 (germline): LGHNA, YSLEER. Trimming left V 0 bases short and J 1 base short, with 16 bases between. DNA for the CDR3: TGCGCCAGCAGCCAAGATATTCTTTTGGCGGGGGCCAAAAACATTCAGTACTTC. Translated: CASSQDILLAGAKNIQYF.

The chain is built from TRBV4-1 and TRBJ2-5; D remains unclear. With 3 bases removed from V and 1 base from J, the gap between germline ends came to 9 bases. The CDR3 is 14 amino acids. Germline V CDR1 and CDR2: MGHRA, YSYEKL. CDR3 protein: CASSHRAVQETQYF. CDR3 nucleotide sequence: TGCGCCAGCAGCCATAGGGCAGTCCAAGAGACCCAGTACTTC.

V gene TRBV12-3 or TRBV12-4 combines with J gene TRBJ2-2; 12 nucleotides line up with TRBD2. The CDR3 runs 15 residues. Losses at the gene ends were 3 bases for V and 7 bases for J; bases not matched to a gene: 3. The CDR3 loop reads CASSFGLAGHGELFF. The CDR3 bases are TGTGCCAGCAGTTTCGGACTAGCGGGACACGGGGAGCTGTTTTTT.

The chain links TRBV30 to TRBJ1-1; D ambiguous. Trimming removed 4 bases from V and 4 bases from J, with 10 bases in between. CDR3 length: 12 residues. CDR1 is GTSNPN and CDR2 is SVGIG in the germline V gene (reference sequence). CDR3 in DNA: TGTGCCTGGATTAGGTCCTCCACTGAAGCTTTCTTT. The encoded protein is CAWIRSSTEAFF.

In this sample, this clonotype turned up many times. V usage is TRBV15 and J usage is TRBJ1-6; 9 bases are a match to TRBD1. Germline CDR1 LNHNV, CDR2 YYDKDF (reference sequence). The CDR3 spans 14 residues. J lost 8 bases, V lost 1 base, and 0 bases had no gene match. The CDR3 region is CATSRGTGDSPLHF. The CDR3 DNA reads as TGTGCCACCAGCAGAGGGACAGGGGATTCACCCCTCCACTTT.

The CDR3 reads CSAPGSGNTIYF. The CDR3 DNA reads TGCAGTGCTCCCGGCTCTGGAAACACCATATATTTT. The chain has TRBV20-1 and TRBJ1-3; no clear D gene. Germline lookup yields CDR1 DFQATT and CDR2 SNEGSKA (reference sequence). The CDR3 loop spans 12 amino acids. The V and J ends lost 5 bases and 0 bases respectively, with 5 bases between them.

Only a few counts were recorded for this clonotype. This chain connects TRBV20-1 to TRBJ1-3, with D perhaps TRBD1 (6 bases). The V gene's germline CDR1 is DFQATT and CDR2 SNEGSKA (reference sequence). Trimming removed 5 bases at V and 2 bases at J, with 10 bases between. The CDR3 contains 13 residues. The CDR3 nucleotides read TGCAGTGCTGCACAGGGAACTGGAAACACCATATATTTT. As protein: CSAAQGTGNTIYF.

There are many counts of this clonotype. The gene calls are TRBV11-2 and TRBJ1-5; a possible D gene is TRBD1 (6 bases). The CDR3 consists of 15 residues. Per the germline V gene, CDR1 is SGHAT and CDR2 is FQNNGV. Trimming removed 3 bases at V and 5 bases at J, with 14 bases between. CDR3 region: CASSLGGQGYQPQHF. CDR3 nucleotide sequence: TGTGCCAGCAGCTTGGGGGGCCAAGGGTATCAGCCCCAGCATTTT.